This TCR beta chain was captured in a study of T cell responses to AZD1222 COVID-19 vaccine. The study's findings and limits: Across spike, vaccine-associated CD4 TCRs were found, dominant at 160-218 and 743-854. Repertoire sampling happened only post peak T cell response.

Profiling relied on immunoSEQ multiplex PCR, and the TCRdb table lists in-frame clones only, not all of them. This sample has some 100,000 clones, with 80% to 90% found just once. As to this clone: What it binds is unknown.

Germline CDR1 SGDLS, CDR2 YYNGEE. With 5 bases clipped from V and 6 bases from J, the junction kept 10 bases outside the gene matches. The CDR3 length is 15 residues. The TCR sequence derives from an adult who received the AZD1222 COVID-19 vaccine. The rearrangement joins TRBV9 to TRBJ2-7; 11 bases are a match to TRBD1. The sample in question was peripheral blood, obtained 28 days after the second AZD1222 dose. The CDR3 DNA follows: TGTGCCAGCAGTCATGGCTGGGACAGGGGGTTCGAGCAGTACTTC. Translating it yields CASSHGWDRGFEQYF.